This T cell receptor beta chain originates from a study of neurological immune-mediated disorders (dated by TCRdb to between 2018 and 2021). In the study overall: Among the approximately 35 multiple sclerosis patients, relapsing-remitting MS accounted for about 31 and secondary progressive MS accounted for 3. Peripheral blood TCR-beta repertoires from patients with HTLV-I-associated myelopathy (HAM/TSP), patients with multiple sclerosis, and healthy controls were compared in the study using UMI-based sequencing. The approximately 110 TCR-beta libraries included longitudinal samples, technical triplicates and paired sorted CD4+ and CD8+ T-cell subsets alongside PBMC samples. Of the 68 subjects in the cohort, approximately 15 were HAM/TSP patients, some 35 were multiple sclerosis patients, and roughly 20 were healthy controls. Broad study findings and their caveats: Across subjects, expanded clones never shared an identical CDR3 amino acid sequence, which suggests that the TCR-beta repertoires in every group were private. The MS cluster showed no association with clinical or MRI features, and the authors stated that larger cohorts are needed. Repertoires from 18 of 34 MS patients were grouped by phylogenetic analysis into a cluster of related CDR3 sequences, suggesting a possible repertoire-level signature. TCR clonal expansion was highest in HAM/TSP patients and lowest in MS patients, with MS patients falling below even healthy controls.

The V end gives up 4 bases and the J end 4 bases, leaving 10 bases in the junction not matched to a gene. Spanning cysteine to phenylalanine, the CDR3 consists of 16 amino acids. Left in the record is the CDR3 DNA by itself, 48 bases read in frame from the first base. The germline V gene provides CDR1 SGHRS and CDR2 YFSETQ. This clonotype was observed many times. This receptor's antigen is unknown. No much larger clone is present one base from it, and per-base qualities are unavailable. For the unsorted PBMC libraries, 2 million PBMCs were stored in RNAlater at -80 degrees C until RNA extraction and were used to generate the libraries. The multiple sclerosis patients were enrolled in a US clinical protocol that used magnetic resonance imaging to evaluate disease progression. Peripheral blood was subjected to Ficoll-Hypaque density gradient centrifugation to isolate PBMCs, which were then cryopreserved in liquid nitrogen.

cDNA was synthesized by template-switch 5'RACE using a primer carrying a 10-nucleotide random unique molecular identifier by which each TCR transcript was tagged. Every sequencing run yielded over 200 million TCR-beta sequences covering 15-18 subjects. The RNeasy kit was used for extraction of total RNA. The KAPA Real-time Library Amplification kit was used to amplify TCR-beta VDJ regions with primers for the TCR constant region and the 5'RACE anchor. Sample indexes and Illumina adaptors were added in a first PCR, and a second PCR then increased library yield. After Ampure bead purification, the roughly 650 bp TCR product was size-selected on a 2% E-gel SizeSelection system. Library quality was checked on a Bioanalyzer, concentration was measured with Qubit, and libraries were quantified with the Kapa Library Quantification kit before pooling. Libraries were sequenced paired-end 2 x 150 bp on an Illumina HiSeq 2500. To increase sequence diversity, roughly 24-30% phiX was spiked into each library pool. Per the authors' processing: Quality-filtered reads were processed with the UMI-based MiGEC pipeline, and over 80% of raw TCR sequences were removed by the MiGEC pipeline during error correction. IMGT germline references were used for alignment of VDJ genes, and clonotypes were defined by a unique CDR3 amino acid sequence together with V-J genes. Clonal expansion, Shannon diversity and CDR3 relatedness (CalcPairwiseDistances, ClusterSamples) were evaluated with VDJtools, and phylogenetic trees were built with CLCbio workbench. Using coefficient-of-variation modelling across technical triplicates, the study counted a clone as expanded if it had at least 8 unique UMIs. TCRdb redid the processing of the public reads, applying fastp at Q25 and MiXCR, and retained in-frame beta chains. Rows are unified per CDR3 protein, each entry keeping the most common DNA and genes. The V and J calls shown here were made by TCRdb, not taken from the authors' results. The sample has 30,000 to 40,000 distinct CDR3 sequences on record, less than 5% of them singletons. The leading ten clones occupy around 2% of the sample.

The chain was built from TRBV5-1 and TRBJ2-3, with 9 middle bases fitting TRBD2. The sequenced material came from PBMCs. This TCR came from a man in his thirties or forties with multiple sclerosis. The DNA sequence reads TGCGCCAGCAGCCCTCGGGCTAGCGGGGTTGCAGATACGCAGTATTTT. This yields the protein CASSPRASGVADTQYF. With the portions outside the CDR3 filled from the reference TRBV5-1 and TRBJ2-3 genes, the complete variable region becomes KAGVTQTPRYLIKTRGQQVTLSCSPISGHRSVSWYQQTPGQGLQFLFEYFSETQRNKGNFPGRFSGRQFSNSRSEMNVSTLELGDSALYLCASSPRASGVADTQYFGPGTRLTVL.